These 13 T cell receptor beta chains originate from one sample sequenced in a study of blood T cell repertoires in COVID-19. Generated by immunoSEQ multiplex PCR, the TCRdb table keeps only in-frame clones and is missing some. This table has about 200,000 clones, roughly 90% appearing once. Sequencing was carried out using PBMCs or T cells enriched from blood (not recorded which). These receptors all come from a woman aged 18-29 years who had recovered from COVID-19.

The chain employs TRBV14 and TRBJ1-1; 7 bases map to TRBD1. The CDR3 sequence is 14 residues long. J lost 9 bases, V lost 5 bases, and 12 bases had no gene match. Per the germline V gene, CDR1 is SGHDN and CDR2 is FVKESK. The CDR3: CASSRGGGQGKAFF. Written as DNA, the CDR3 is TGTGCCAGCAGCAGAGGGGGCGGGCAGGGCAAAGCTTTCTTT.

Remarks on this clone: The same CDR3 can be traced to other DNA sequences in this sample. The CDR3 nucleotides read TGTGCCAGCAGCTTCCCAGGGAACTATGGCTACACCTTC. Translated: CASSFPGNYGYTF. V usage is TRBV5-6 and J usage is TRBJ1-2; possibly TRBD1 for D (5 bases). The CDR3 contains 13 residues. V gave up 2 bases and J gave up 2 bases, with 7 bases separating them. Looked up from germline, CDR1 is SGHDT and CDR2 is YYEEEE.

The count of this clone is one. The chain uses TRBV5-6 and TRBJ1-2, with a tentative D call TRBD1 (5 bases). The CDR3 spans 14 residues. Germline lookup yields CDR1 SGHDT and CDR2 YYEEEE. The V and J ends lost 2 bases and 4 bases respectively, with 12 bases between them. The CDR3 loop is CASSLGGEIYGYTF. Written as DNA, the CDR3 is TGTGCCAGCAGCTTAGGAGGGGAGATCTATGGCTACACCTTC.

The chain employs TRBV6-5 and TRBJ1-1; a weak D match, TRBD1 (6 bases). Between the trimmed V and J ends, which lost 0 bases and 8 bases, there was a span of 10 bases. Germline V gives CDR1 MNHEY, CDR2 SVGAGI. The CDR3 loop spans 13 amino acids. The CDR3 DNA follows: TGTGCCAGCAGTTACTCCACAGGGACCGAAGCTTTCTTT. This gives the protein CASSYSTGTEAFF.

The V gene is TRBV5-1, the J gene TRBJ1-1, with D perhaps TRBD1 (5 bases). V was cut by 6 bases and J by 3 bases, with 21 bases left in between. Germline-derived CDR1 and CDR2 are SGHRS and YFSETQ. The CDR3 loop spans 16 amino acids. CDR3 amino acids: CASNVGLLGSDTEAFF. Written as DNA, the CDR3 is TGCGCCAGCAATGTGGGACTGCTGGGGTCGGACACTGAAGCTTTCTTT. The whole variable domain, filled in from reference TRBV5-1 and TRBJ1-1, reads KAGVTQTPRYLIKTRGQQVTLSCSPISGHRSVSWYQQTPGQGLQFLFEYFSETQRNKGNFPGRFSGRQFSNSRSEMNVSTLELGDSALYLCASNVGLLGSDTEAFFGQGTRLTVV.

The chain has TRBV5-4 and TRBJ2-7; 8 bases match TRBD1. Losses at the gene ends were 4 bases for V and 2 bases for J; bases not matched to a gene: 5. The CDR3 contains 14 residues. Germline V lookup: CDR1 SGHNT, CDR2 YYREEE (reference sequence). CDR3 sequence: CASSKQGEPYEQYF. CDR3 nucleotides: TGTGCCAGCAGCAAACAGGGGGAACCCTACGAGCAGTACTTC. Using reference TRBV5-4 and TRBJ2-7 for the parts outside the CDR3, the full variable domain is ETGVTQSPTHLIKTRGQQVTLRCSSQSGHNTVSWYQQALGQGPQFIFQYYREEENGRGNFPPRFSGLQFPNYSSELNVNALELDDSALYLCASSKQGEPYEQYFGPGTRLTVT.

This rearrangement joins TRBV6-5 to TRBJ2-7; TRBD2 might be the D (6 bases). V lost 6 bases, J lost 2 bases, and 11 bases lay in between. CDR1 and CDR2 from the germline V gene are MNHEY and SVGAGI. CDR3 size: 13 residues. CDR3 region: CASSPRGTYEQYF. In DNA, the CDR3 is TGTGCCAGCAGCCCCCGGGGGACCTACGAGCAGTACTTC.

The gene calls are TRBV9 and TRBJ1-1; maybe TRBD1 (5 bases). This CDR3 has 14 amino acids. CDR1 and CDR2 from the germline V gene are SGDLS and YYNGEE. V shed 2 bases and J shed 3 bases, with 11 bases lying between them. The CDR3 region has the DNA TGTGCCAGCAGCGTGCAGGGCACGGACACTGAAGCTTTCTTT. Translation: CASSVQGTDTEAFF. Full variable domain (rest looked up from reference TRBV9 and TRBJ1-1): DSGVTQTPKHLITATGQRVTLRCSPRSGDLSVYWYQQSLDQGLQFLIQYYNGEERAKGNILERFSAQQFPDLHSELNLSSLELGDSALYFCASSVQGTDTEAFFGQGTRLTVV.

The CDR3 is CASSLGPGRAPLHF. CDR3 bases: TGTGCCAGCAGCCTCGGTCCCGGTCGGGCACCCCTCCACTTT. The rearrangement links TRBV13 to TRBJ1-6; D not certain. With 5 bases removed from V and 11 bases from J, the gap between germline ends came to 16 bases. Germline lookup yields CDR1 PRHDT and CDR2 FYEKMQ (reference sequence). CDR3 size: 14 residues.

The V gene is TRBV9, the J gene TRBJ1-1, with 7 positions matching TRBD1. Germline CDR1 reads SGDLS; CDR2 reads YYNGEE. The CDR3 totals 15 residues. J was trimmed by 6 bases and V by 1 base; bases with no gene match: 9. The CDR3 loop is CASSVLKGGNAEAFF. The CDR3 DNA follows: TGTGCCAGCAGCGTATTAAAAGGGGGCAACGCTGAAGCTTTCTTT.

The CDR3 DNA is TGTGCCAGCAGCGAGAGGTCACGGGGGGGCCGGGAGACCCAGTACTTC. Amino acids: CASSERSRGGRETQYF. The V call is TRBV12-1, the J call TRBJ2-5; the listed D gene, TRBD2, was not tested against the DNA. TRBV12-1 is marked as a pseudogene. This CDR3 contains 16 residues.

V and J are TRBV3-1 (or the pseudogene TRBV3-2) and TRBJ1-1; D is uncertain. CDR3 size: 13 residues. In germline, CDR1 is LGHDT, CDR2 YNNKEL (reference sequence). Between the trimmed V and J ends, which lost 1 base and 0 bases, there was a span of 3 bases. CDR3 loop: CASSQAVNTEAFF. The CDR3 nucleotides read TGTGCCAGCAGCCAAGCCGTGAACACTGAAGCTTTCTTT.

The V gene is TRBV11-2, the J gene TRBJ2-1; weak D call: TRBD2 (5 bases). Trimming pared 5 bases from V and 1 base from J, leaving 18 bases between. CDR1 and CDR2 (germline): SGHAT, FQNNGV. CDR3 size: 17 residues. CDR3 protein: CASSTLAGISSYNEQFF. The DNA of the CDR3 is TGTGCCAGCAGCACTCTTGCCGGGATCTCTTCCTACAATGAGCAGTTCTTC. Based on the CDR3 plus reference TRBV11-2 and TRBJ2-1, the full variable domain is EAGVAQSPRYKIIEKRQSVAFWCNPISGHATLYWYQQILGQGPKLLIQFQNNGVVDDSQLPKDRFSAERLKGVDSTLKIQPAKLEDSAVYLCASSTLAGISSYNEQFFGPGTRLTVL.